Listed below are T cell receptor beta chains from one sample, sequenced in a study of a mutant IDH1 vaccine in newly diagnosed glioma. Sequenced by immunoSEQ multiplex PCR; TCRdb stores in-frame clones only, minus some. The sample holds some 26,000 clones, around 84% seen once. Their antigens are not known. The input for sequencing was PBMCs, taken from a glioma patient whose treatment included an IDH1 peptide vaccine. The receptor set was obtained from a woman in her 30s with glioma. The CDR3 runs from the conserved cysteine through the conserved F or W. A D gene is named only where the DNA matches it firmly. Size values are once, few and many counts, or a class for expanded clones, and some rows have none.

v_call,j_call,d_call,clone_size,cdr3_aa,cdr3_nt
TRBV7-2,TRBJ2-7,-,-,CASSEGPSYEQYF,TGTGCCAGCAGCGAGGGCCCATCCTACGAGCAGTACTTC
TRBV30,TRBJ1-1,-,-,CAWSRQAGEAFF,TGTGCCTGGAGTCGGCAGGCGGGTGAAGCTTTCTTT
TRBV5-6,TRBJ2-4,-,-,CASSSGGLGENIQYF,TGTGCCAGCAGCTCCGGGGGCCTAGGCGAAAACATTCAGTACTTC
TRBV5-1,TRBJ1-1,TRBD1,-,CASSLGTGGSAFF,TGCGCCAGCAGCTTGGGGACAGGGGGTTCGGCTTTCTTT
TRBV7-2,TRBJ2-1,TRBD2,-,CASSATTGTSGTSEQFF,TGTGCCAGCAGCGCAACGACCGGGACTAGCGGGACTAGTGAGCAGTTCTTC
TRBV25-1,TRBJ2-4,-,medium-sized,CATGQGSYIQYF,TGTGCCACCGGTCAGGGGTCATACATTCAGTACTTC
TRBV5-1,TRBJ1-1,-,once,CASSFRLSGSSTEAFF,TGCGCCAGCAGCTTCCGACTATCAGGTAGTAGCACTGAAGCTTTCTTT
TRBV5-1,TRBJ1-1,-,-,CASSLANLLGTEAFF,TGCGCCAGCAGCTTGGCCAATCTTTTGGGCACTGAAGCTTTCTTT
TRBV6-1,TRBJ2-7,TRBD1,-,CAGQGASYEQYF,TGTGCCGGGCAGGGGGCATCGTACGAGCAGTACTTC
TRBV30,TRBJ2-3,-,-,CAWSVTGSHTQYF,TGTGCCTGGAGTGTTACGGGATCCCATACGCAGTATTTT
TRBV7-2,TRBJ2-7,TRBD1,-,CASSWGQGWNEQYF,TGTGCCAGCAGCTGGGGACAGGGTTGGAACGAGCAGTACTTC
TRBV30,TRBJ2-1,TRBD1,-,CAWREDRGFIEQFF,TGTGCCTGGAGAGAGGACAGGGGTTTCATTGAGCAGTTCTTC
TRBV10-1,TRBJ2-5,-,-,CASSDGHQETQYF,TGCGCCAGCAGTGACGGGCACCAAGAGACCCAGTACTTC
TRBV10-3,TRBJ1-1,TRBD1,-,CAISPGTGRRNTEAFF,TGTGCCATCAGCCCCGGGACAGGGAGGAGGAACACTGAAGCTTTCTTT
TRBV6-5,TRBJ2-2,TRBD1,-,CASRYSGQGNSGELFF,TGTGCCAGCAGATACTCGGGACAGGGGAATTCCGGGGAGCTGTTTTTT
TRBV19,TRBJ2-3,-,-,CASSKRREGTDTQYF,TGTGCCAGTAGTAAACGGCGAGAGGGAACAGATACGCAGTATTTT
TRBV18,TRBJ2-2,-,-,CASSPPARGRELFF,TGTGCCAGCTCACCCCCAGCTAGAGGCCGGGAGCTGTTTTTT
TRBV6-5,TRBJ1-4,-,-,CASSPTGQSEKLFF,TGTGCCAGCAGTCCCACCGGACAGAGTGAAAAACTGTTTTTT
TRBV4-1,TRBJ1-2,-,-,CASSQVWGSGTGYTF,TGCGCCAGCAGCCAAGTGTGGGGGAGCGGTACTGGCTACACCTTC
TRBV19,TRBJ2-2,-,-,CACQGGAGELFF,TGTGCCTGCCAGGGGGGGGCCGGGGAGCTGTTTTTT
TRBV5-1,TRBJ1-1,-,once,CASSATPGALNTEAFF,TGCGCCAGCAGCGCTACCCCCGGGGCCTTGAACACTGAAGCTTTCTTT
TRBV7-9,TRBJ2-7,-,-,CASSPEGAYEQYF,TGTGCCAGCAGCCCGGAGGGGGCCTACGAGCAGTACTTC
TRBV27,TRBJ1-1,-,once,CASSLRQGLGVVAFF,TGTGCCAGCAGTTTACGCCAGGGACTCGGAGTAGTAGCTTTCTTT
TRBV5-6,TRBJ2-7,-,-,CASSLGQGEQYF,TGTGCCAGCAGCTTGGGGCAGGGCGAGCAGTACTTC
TRBV2,TRBJ1-1,-,-,CASGIEREAFF,TGTGCCAGCGGAATAGAGCGTGAAGCTTTCTTT
TRBV30,TRBJ1-1,-,-,CAWKWGAEAFF,TGTGCCTGGAAATGGGGGGCTGAAGCTTTCTTT
TRBV14,TRBJ2-2,-,-,CASSQESRRGELFF,TGTGCCAGCAGCCAAGAATCCCGACGCGGGGAGCTGTTTTTT
TRBV5-3,TRBJ1-1,-,-,CARSLAGMNTEAFF,TGTGCCAGAAGCTTGGCAGGGATGAACACTGAAGCTTTCTTT
TRBV5-1,TRBJ2-3,-,-,CASSLTGNQATQYF,TGCGCCAGCAGCTTGACAGGGAATCAAGCTACGCAGTATTTT
TRBV4-1,TRBJ2-7,-,-,CASSQNPTYEQYF,TGCGCCAGCAGCCAAAACCCCACCTACGAGCAGTACTTC
TRBV5-4,TRBJ2-2,TRBD1,-,CASSPGTANTGELFF,TGTGCCAGCAGTCCCGGGACAGCGAACACCGGGGAGCTGTTTTTT
TRBV29-1,TRBJ1-2,-,-,CSVVVGAYGYTF,TGCAGCGTTGTAGTGGGGGCCTATGGCTACACCTTC
TRBV19,TRBJ1-2,-,-,CASSPNSNYGYTF,TGTGCCAGTAGTCCGAACTCTAACTATGGCTACACCTTC
TRBV6-1,TRBJ1-2,TRBD1,-,CASRAGQGSYGYTF,TGTGCCAGCAGAGCGGGACAGGGGAGCTATGGCTACACCTTC
TRBV6-6,TRBJ2-7,-,few,CASSYERPRDEQYF,TGTGCCAGCAGTTACGAGAGACCCAGGGACGAGCAGTACTTC
TRBV5-4,TRBJ2-2,-,-,CASSLVSPGELFF,TGTGCCAGCAGCTTGGTATCCCCCGGGGAGCTGTTTTTT
TRBV27,TRBJ2-5,-,-,CASSLISSVETQYF,TGTGCCAGCAGTTTAATTTCTAGTGTAGAGACCCAGTACTTC
TRBV29-1,TRBJ2-1,-,-,CSPEATESSYNEQFF,TGCAGCCCTGAGGCAACAGAGAGCTCCTACAATGAGCAGTTCTTC
TRBV7-8,TRBJ1-5,-,-,CASSLDGVGVPQHF,TGTGCCAGCAGCTTAGACGGGGTAGGGGTGCCCCAGCATTTT
TRBV4-3,TRBJ2-7,TRBD1,-,CASSQAGVGQGPYEQYF,TGCGCCAGCAGCCAAGCGGGGGTGGGACAGGGACCCTACGAGCAGTACTTC
TRBV5-4,TRBJ2-2,TRBD2,-,CASSLGGEGTGELFF,TGTGCCAGCAGCTTGGGGGGGGAGGGCACCGGGGAGCTGTTTTTT
TRBV27,TRBJ2-7,TRBD1,-,CASRTGYYEQYF,TGTGCCAGCCGGACAGGTTACTACGAGCAGTACTTC
TRBV6-6,TRBJ2-7,-,-,CASSYSAQASYEQYF,TGTGCCAGCAGTTACTCGGCTCAGGCCTCCTACGAGCAGTACTTC
TRBV6-5,TRBJ1-4,-,-,CASSASQGEKLFF,TGTGCCAGCAGTGCTTCTCAGGGTGAAAAACTGTTTTTT
TRBV13,TRBJ2-1,-,-,CASSLINNEQFF,TGTGCCAGCAGCTTAATAAACAATGAGCAGTTCTTC
TRBV29-1,TRBJ1-2,-,once,CSVVPWEGYGYTF,TGCAGCGTTGTACCATGGGAGGGCTATGGCTACACCTTC
TRBV7-8,TRBJ1-1,TRBD1,-,CASSLGTGNTEAFF,TGTGCCAGCAGCTTAGGGACAGGTAACACTGAAGCTTTCTTT
TRBV10-3,TRBJ2-1,TRBD2,-,CAISKEAGTSEQFF,TGTGCCATCAGTAAGGAAGCCGGGACTAGCGAGCAGTTCTTC
TRBV6-5,TRBJ2-7,-,few,CASRTTSYEQYF,TGTGCCAGCCGGACGACTTCCTACGAGCAGTACTTC
TRBV7-2,TRBJ1-2,TRBD1,-,CASSPGQLRVAYGYTF,TGTGCCAGCAGCCCGGGACAGTTGAGGGTGGCCTATGGCTACACCTTC
TRBV2,TRBJ1-1,-,-,CASRPEGEAFF,TGTGCCAGCAGACCTGAGGGGGAAGCTTTCTTT
TRBV19,TRBJ2-3,-,-,CASSIRTGGRSTQYF,TGTGCCAGTAGTATCCGCACGGGGGGCCGTTCCACGCAGTATTTT
TRBV7-9,TRBJ1-5,-,-,CASSLEGIQNQPQHF,TGTGCCAGCAGCTTAGAGGGGATCCAGAATCAGCCCCAGCATTTT